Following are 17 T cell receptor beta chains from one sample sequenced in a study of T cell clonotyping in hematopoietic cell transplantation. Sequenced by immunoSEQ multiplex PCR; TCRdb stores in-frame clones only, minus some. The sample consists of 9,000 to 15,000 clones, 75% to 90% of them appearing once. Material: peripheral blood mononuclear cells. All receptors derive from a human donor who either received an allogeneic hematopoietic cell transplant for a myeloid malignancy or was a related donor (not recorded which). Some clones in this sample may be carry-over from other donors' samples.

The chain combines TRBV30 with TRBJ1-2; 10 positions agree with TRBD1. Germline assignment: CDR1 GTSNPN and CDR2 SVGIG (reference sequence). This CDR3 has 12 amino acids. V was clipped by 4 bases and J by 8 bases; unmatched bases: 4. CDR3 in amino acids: CAWKDRGQGYTF. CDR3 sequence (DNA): TGTGCCTGGAAAGACAGGGGGCAAGGCTACACCTTC.

The CDR3: CASRRGGQETQYF. CDR3 coding DNA: TGTGCCAGCAGGCGCGGGGGACAAGAGACCCAGTACTTC. This rearrangement joins TRBV13 to TRBJ2-5, with TRBD2 matching over 7 bases. Germline CDR1 PRHDT, CDR2 FYEKMQ (reference sequence). Germline trimming cut 6 bases from V and 2 bases from J; bases unmatched to any gene: 3. The CDR3 spans 13 residues.

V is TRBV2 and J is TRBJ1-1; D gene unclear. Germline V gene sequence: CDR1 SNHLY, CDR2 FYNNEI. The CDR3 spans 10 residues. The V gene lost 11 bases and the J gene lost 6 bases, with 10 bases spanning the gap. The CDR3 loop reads CARRQPEAFF. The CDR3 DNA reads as TGTGCCCGCCGACAACCTGAAGCTTTCTTT.

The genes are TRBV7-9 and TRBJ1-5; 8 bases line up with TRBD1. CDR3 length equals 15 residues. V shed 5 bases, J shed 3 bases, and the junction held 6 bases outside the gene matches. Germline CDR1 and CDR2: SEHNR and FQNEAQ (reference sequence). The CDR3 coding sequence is TGTGCCAGCAGCCCCGACAGGGGCTACAATCAGCCCCAGCATTTT. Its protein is CASSPDRGYNQPQHF.

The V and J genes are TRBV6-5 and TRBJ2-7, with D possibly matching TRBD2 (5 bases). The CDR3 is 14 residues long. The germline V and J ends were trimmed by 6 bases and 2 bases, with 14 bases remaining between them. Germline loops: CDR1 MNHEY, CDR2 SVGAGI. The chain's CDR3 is CASRRSSGAYEQYF. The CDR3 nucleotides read TGTGCCAGCAGGCGGAGCAGCGGAGCCTACGAGCAGTACTTC.

CDR3 amino acids: CASSRDRGNYGYTF. The CDR3 coding sequence is TGTGCCAGCAGCCGAGACAGGGGCAACTATGGCTACACCTTC. V is TRBV7-2 and J is TRBJ1-2, with 8 bases aligning to TRBD1. This CDR3 region has 14 residues. V trimming: 5 bases; J trimming: 2 bases; junction bases outside the gene matches: 4. From germline, CDR1 is SGHTA and CDR2 FQGNSA.

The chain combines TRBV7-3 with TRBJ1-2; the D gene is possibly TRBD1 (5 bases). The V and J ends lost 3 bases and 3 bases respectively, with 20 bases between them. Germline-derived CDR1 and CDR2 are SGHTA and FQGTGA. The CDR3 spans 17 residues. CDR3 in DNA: TGTGCCAGCAGCTTCCTCGGAGGGTCAGGGATACACTATGGCTACACCTTC. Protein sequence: CASSFLGGSGIHYGYTF.

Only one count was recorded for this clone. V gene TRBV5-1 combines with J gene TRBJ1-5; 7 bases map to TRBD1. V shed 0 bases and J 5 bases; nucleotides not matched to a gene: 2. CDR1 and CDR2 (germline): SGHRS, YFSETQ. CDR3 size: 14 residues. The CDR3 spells CASSLVTGDQPQHF. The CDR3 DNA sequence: TGCGCCAGCAGCTTGGTAACAGGGGATCAGCCCCAGCATTTT.

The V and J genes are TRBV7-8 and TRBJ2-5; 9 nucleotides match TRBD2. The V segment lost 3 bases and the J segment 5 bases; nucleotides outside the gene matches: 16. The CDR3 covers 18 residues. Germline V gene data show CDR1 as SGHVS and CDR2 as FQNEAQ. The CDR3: CASSFRVEPAGGGETQYF. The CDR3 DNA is TGTGCCAGCAGCTTTAGGGTAGAGCCAGCGGGGGGCGGGGAGACCCAGTACTTC.

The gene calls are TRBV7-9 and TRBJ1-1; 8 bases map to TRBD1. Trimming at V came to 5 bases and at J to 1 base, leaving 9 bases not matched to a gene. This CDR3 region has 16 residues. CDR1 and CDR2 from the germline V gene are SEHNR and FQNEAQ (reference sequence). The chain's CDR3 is CASSTVPGQANTEAFF. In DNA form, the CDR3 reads TGTGCCAGCAGCACAGTCCCGGGACAGGCGAACACTGAAGCTTTCTTT.

In nucleotides, the CDR3 is TGTGCCAGCAGTAGGGGGTTGAACACTGAAGCTTTCTTT. It specifies CASSRGLNTEAFF. V is TRBV9 and J is TRBJ1-1; D perhaps matches TRBD1 (6 bases). The germline CDR1 and CDR2 sequences are SGDLS and YYNGEE. The CDR3 is 13 residues long. Trimming removed 5 bases at V and 0 bases at J, with 8 bases between. Drawing the rest from reference TRBV9 and TRBJ1-1, the complete variable domain is DSGVTQTPKHLITATGQRVTLRCSPRSGDLSVYWYQQSLDQGLQFLIQYYNGEERAKGNILERFSAQQFPDLHSELNLSSLELGDSALYFCASSRGLNTEAFFGQGTRLTVV.

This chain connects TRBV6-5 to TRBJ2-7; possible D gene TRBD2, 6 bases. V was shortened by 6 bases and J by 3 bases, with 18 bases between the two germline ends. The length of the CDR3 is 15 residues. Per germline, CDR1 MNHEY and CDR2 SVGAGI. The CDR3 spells CASSLSRGNYYEQYF. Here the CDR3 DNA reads TGTGCCAGCAGCCTCTCTCGGGGGAACTACTACGAGCAGTACTTC.

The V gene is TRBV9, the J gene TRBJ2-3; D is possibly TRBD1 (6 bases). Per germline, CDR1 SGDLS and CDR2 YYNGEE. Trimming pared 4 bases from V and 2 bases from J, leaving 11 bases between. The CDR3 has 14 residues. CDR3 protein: CASSPQGATDTQYF. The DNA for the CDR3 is TGTGCCAGCAGCCCACAGGGAGCCACAGATACGCAGTATTTT.

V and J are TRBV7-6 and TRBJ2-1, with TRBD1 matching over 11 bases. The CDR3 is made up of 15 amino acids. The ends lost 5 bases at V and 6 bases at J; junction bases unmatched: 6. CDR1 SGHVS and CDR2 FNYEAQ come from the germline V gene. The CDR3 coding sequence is TGTGCCAGCAGCCCGGGACAGGGGGTCATCAATGAGCAGTTCTTC. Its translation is CASSPGQGVINEQFF.

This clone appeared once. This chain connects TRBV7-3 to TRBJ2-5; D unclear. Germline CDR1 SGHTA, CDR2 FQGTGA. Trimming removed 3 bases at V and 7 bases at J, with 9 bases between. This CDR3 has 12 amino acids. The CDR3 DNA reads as TGTGCCAGCAGCTTTCCCTCGGGGACCCAGTACTTC. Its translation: CASSFPSGTQYF.

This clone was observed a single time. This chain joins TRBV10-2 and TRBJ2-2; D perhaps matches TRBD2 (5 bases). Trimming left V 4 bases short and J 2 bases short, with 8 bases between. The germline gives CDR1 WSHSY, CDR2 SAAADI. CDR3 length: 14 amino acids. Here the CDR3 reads CASSAGINTGELFF. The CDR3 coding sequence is TGCGCCAGCAGTGCGGGGATTAACACCGGGGAGCTGTTTTTT.

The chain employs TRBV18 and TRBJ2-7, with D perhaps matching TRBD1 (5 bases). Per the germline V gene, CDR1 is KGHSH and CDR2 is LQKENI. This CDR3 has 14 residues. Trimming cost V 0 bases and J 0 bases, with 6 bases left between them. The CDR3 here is CASSPPRVSYEQYF. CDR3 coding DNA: TGTGCCAGCTCACCACCCAGGGTCTCCTACGAGCAGTACTTC.